The entry that follows covers one TCR beta chain sequence. CDR3 length equals 17 residues. CDR1 and CDR2 (germline): SGHNT, YENEEA. V dropped 1 base and J dropped 6; count of bases not matched to a gene: 10. The data derive from a study of blood T cell repertoires in COVID-19. As for the study in general: There were acute and convalescent COVID-19 samples, and they came from the United States, Italy and Spain. From T cells, B-cell-depleted T cells, or PBMCs came the material, which was cDNA or gDNA.

Profiled with immunoSEQ multiplex PCR; TCRdb holds only in-frame clones, not every one. The data contain about 170,000 clones, 83% of them singletons. The sequence was collected from an elderly woman with acute or convalescent COVID-19. Sequencing used peripheral blood. The V and J genes are TRBV11-3 and TRBJ2-1; 9 nucleotides line up with TRBD2. The CDR3 DNA is TGTGCCAGCAGCTTAGTCTCAACTAGCGGGCCCGCCAATGAGCAGTTCTTC. It translates to CASSLVSTSGPANEQFF.